This T cell receptor (beta chain) was obtained from a study of T-cell memory formation after mild COVID-19. Across the study: Clusters of TCRs were largely donor specific. Study results and limitations: Shrinking CD4+ clones were chiefly CM and EM; CD8+ ones were chiefly EMRA. Cross-reactive memory seemingly joined, as some responding clones were found in pre-infection memory.

Per germline, CDR1 SGDLS and CDR2 YYNGEE. There are 14 residues in the CDR3. Between the trimmed V and J ends, which lost 3 bases and 6 bases, there was a span of 16 bases. A single record per CDR3 protein comes from TCRdb applying MiXCR to the 5' RACE reads. The sample lists roughly 340,000 distinct CDR3 sequences, approximately 16% occurring once. This clonotype was detected only a few times. Its specificity is not known. This chain uses TRBV9 with TRBJ2-7, with a tentative D call TRBD1 (6 bases). The sample consisted of PBMCs or a T cell subset sorted from them (not recorded which). This sequence was found in a man aged 18 to 30 who had mild COVID-19 (a few samples of this study predate the infection). Cell type and time point are not known. The CDR3 region has the DNA TGTGCCAGCAGCGCACGGACAGACTTTGGCGAGCAGTACTTC. Protein sequence: CASSARTDFGEQYF.